This TCR beta chain appears in the sequencing data of a study of blood T cell repertoires in COVID-19. Study as a whole: COVID-19 samples from acute and convalescent phases originated in the United States, Italy and Spain.

Looked up from germline, CDR1 is MNHEY and CDR2 is SMNVEV (reference sequence). V was clipped by 2 bases and J by 3 bases, with 23 bases between them. This CDR3 region has 18 residues. Cohort allocation depended upon clinical history that participants reported. Per the study methods: Reference gene primers were amplified, and this amplification served to estimate nucleated cell counts. Clones were read by immunoSEQ multiplex PCR, and TCRdb kept only the in-frame ones, dropping some. V, J and clone size reflect that table, while D and trimming were determined from the DNA. Among under 200,000 clones listed, around 86% were seen once.

This TCR derives from a man aged 35 to 55 with acute COVID-19. The chain employs TRBV27 and TRBJ2-7, with D tentatively TRBD2 (5 bases). Specimen: PBMCs or T cells enriched from blood (not recorded which). CDR3 nucleotides: TGTGCCAGCAGTTTAAGACCCCCTCGGGGTCACTGGGGCTACGAGCAGTACTTC. This translates into CASSLRPPRGHWGYEQYF.